This TCR beta chain was recorded in a study of human versus mouse CDR3 diversity and MHC coevolution. Points from the study as a whole: In humans, T-cell selection involved about 6 MHC II alleles.

A note on this clone: Its antigen is still unknown.

Assay used: immunoSEQ multiplex PCR; TCRdb lists only in-frame clones, some missing. The data hold some 82,000 clones, with 93% observed a single time. Sorting isolated naive CD4 T cells lacking CD45RO and expressing CD62L. The germline gives CDR1 GTSNPN, CDR2 SVGIG (reference sequence). There are 16 residues in the CDR3. V was clipped by 2 bases and J by 4 bases; unmatched bases: 2. The chain couples TRBV30 to TRBJ2-1; TRBD2 agrees at 16 bases. The sequenced sample consisted of naive CD4+ T cells from blood. The subset was: CD45RO-negative CD62L-positive naive CD4 T cells. This receptor was taken from a person aged 30 to 70 in good health. The CDR3 coding sequence is TGTGCCTGGAGTCCGGGACTAGCGGGAGGGTACAATGAGCAGTTCTTC. Encoded protein: CAWSPGLAGGYNEQFF. The full variable domain, completed using reference TRBV30 and TRBJ2-1, is SQTIHQWPATLVQPVGSPLSLECTVEGTSNPNLYWYRQAAGRGLQLLFYSVGIGQISSEVPQNLSASRPQDRQFILSSKKLLLSDSGFYLCAWSPGLAGGYNEQFFGPGTRLTVL.